This T cell receptor beta chain was sequenced for a study of Ad26.COV2.S vaccination and SARS-CoV-2 variants (dated by TCRdb to about 2021). Regarding the study in general: Donors in the vaccine arm were drawn from COV1001, a phase I-IIa trial of Ad26.COV2.S in healthy adults that was multicentre, randomized, double-blind and placebo-controlled. Investigators did not know the trial group allocation while performing experiments and assessing outcomes. Sequencing of the TCRbeta repertoire served to evaluate the specificity and breadth of SARS-CoV-2-reactive T cell receptors following Ad26.COV2.S vaccination. Dosing of Ad26.COV2.S was intramuscular, at either 5x10^10 or 1x10^11 viral particles, delivered as one shot or as two shots spaced 56 days apart. A total of roughly 32 samples were included in the TCR-sequenced set, comprising about 20 Ad26.COV2.S vaccine recipients, 5 placebo recipients and 8 SARS-CoV-2 convalescent individuals. Trial participants were randomized into five groups of five, in which low-dose or high-dose Ad26.COV2.S was given once or twice, or placebo was given on both occasions. The research as a whole found: The study was not powered to compare responses between vaccine doses or regimens. Vaccine and placebo recipients had similar non-spike TCR breadth, a finding consistent with the vaccine containing only spike. Higher spike-specific TCR breadth was observed in Ad26.COV2.S recipients than in placebo recipients (P = 0.0014). After vaccination, substantial breadth of spike-specific CD8+ and CD4+ T cell responses was reported. It was noted by the authors that total T cell responses may have been underestimated by the TCR breadth and depth analyses.

The immunoSEQ Assay was the method used to sequence TCRbeta CDR3 regions. After extraction, genomic DNA underwent amplification by bias-controlled multiplex PCR, followed by high-throughput sequencing. Concerning the study's data processing: To quantify the absolute abundance of each unique TCRbeta CDR3 region, sequences were collapsed and filtered. T cell fraction was estimated by normalizing TCRbeta template counts to usable DNA, with usable DNA measured through amplification of reference genes found in all nucleated cells. Repertoire TCRs were annotated as SARS-CoV-2-specific when V gene, CDR3 amino acid sequence and J gene were exactly matched to a known reactive TCR set. The reference SARS-CoV-2 TCR set was obtained from MIRA and was filtered for enrichment in COVID-19-positive ImmuneCODE repertoires, whereby public or cross-reactive TCRs were removed. Drawing on the MIRA antigens, annotated TCRs were analysed further at the level of specific ORF or position within ORF. Breadth was defined as annotated unique rearrangements over total unique productive rearrangements; depth was the summed frequency of those rearrangements. Group comparisons of TCR breadth used two-sided Wilcoxon rank-sum tests. The source is immuneACCESS, and TCRdb retained only in-frame sequences with V and J called. Part of the clones is not carried over; for the studies checked, unresolved V genes explain less than half of this, and the remainder is unexplained. V, J and clone size are those of that table, while D and trimming were read from the DNA. The sample table shows hundreds of thousands of clones, and around 89% are seen once. The top ten clonotypes cover about 1.5% of the sample.

Trimming costs V 4 bases and J 4 bases, and their ends lie 13 bases apart. The cysteine opens and the phenylalanine closes a CDR3 of 14 amino acids. Left in the record is the CDR3 DNA by itself, 42 bases read in frame from the first base. CDR1 MNHEY and CDR2 SVGAGI were looked up in the germline V gene. The label giving this sample's treatment or condition can be read as: around 19 received Ad26.COV2.S at low or high dose, single or two shots; several received placebo; per-sample allocation not given. Repertoires of vaccine and placebo recipients were sequenced from samples collected on day 63 after the first injection. Between 29 July and 7 August 2020, Cohort 1b enrolled 25 adults aged 18-55 years at one site in Boston, USA. Ad26.COV2.S was a replication-incompetent adenovirus type 26 vector that expressed a prefusion-stabilized SARS-CoV-2 spike protein derived from the original Wuhan strain. As to this clone: Its cognate antigen has yet to be identified. Base-call qualities are not available, and no considerably larger clone is one nucleotide away.

The chain is assembled from TRBV6-5 and TRBJ2-5; the D gene is unclear. Specimen: peripheral blood, collected in a trial of Ad26.COV2.S vaccine versus placebo. The TCR originated in a person between 18 and 60 years old who received the Ad26.COV2.S COVID-19 vaccine or a placebo. Read as DNA, the sequence is TGTGCCAGCAGTTGGGCAAGGGCCGGAGAGACCCAGTACTTC. It translates as CASSWARAGETQYF.